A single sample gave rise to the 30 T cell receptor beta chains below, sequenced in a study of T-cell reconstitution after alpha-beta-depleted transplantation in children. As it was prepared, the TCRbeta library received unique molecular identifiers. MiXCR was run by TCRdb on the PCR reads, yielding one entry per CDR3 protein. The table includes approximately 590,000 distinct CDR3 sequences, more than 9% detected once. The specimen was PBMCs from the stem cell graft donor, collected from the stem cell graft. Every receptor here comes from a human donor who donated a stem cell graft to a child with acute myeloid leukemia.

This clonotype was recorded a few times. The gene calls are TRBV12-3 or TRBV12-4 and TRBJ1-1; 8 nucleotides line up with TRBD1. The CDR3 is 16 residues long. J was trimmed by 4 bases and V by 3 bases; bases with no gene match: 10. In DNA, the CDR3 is TGTGCCAGCAGTTTGAGGACAGGGATCGGTATCACTGAAGCTTTCTTT. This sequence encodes CASSLRTGIGITEAFF.

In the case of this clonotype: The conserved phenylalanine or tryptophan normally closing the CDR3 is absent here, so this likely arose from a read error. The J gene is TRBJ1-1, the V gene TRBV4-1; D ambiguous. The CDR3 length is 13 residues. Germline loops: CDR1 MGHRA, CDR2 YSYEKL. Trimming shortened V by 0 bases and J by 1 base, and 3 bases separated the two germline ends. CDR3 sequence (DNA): TGCGCCAGCAGCCAAGATAGGAACACTGAAGCTTTCATT. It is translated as CASSQDRNTEAFI.

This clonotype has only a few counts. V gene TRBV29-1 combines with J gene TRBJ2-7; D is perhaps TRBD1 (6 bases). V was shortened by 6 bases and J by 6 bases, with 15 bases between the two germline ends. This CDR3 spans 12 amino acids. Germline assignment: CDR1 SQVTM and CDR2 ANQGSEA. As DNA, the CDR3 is TGCAGCGTGTCCCGGGACATCGCCGAGCAGTACTTC. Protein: CSVSRDIAEQYF.

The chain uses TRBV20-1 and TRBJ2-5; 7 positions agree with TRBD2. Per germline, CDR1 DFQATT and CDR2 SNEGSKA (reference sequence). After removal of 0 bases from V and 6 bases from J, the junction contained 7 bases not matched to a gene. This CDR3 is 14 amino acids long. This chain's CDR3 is CSARDSGGSKTQYF. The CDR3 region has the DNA TGCAGTGCTAGAGATTCAGGCGGGAGTAAGACCCAGTACTTC.

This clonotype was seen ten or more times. In DNA, the CDR3 is TGTGCCAGCAGCTCCCGGGACAAAAACTACGAGCAGTACTTC. Its translation is CASSSRDKNYEQYF. The chain carries TRBV7-9 and TRBJ2-7; TRBD1 is a possible D gene (6 bases). The germline V gene has CDR1 SEHNR and CDR2 FQNEAQ (reference sequence). The CDR3 totals 14 residues. The V end lost 4 bases, the J end lost 3 bases, and 13 bases lay between the germline ends.

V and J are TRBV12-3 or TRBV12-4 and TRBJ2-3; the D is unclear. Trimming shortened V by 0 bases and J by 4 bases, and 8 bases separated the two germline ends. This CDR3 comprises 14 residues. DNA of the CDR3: TGTGCCAGCAGTTTAGCACAATCGGCAGATACGCAGTATTTT. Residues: CASSLAQSADTQYF.

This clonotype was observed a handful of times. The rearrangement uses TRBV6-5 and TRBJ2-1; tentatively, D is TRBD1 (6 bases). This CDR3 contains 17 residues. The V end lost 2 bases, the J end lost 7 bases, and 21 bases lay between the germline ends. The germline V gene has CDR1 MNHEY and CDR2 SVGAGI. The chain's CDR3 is CASSYPSVGAQRNEQFF. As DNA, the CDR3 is TGTGCCAGCAGTTACCCAAGTGTGGGGGCTCAGAGGAATGAGCAGTTCTTC.

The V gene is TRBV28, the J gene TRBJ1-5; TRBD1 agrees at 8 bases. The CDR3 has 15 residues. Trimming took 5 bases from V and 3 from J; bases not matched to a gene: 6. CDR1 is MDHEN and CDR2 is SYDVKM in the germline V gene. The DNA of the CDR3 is TGTGCCAGCAGTGAGGACAGGGTGATCAATCAGCCCCAGCATTTT. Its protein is CASSEDRVINQPQHF.

CDR3: CSANFGGAYSNEQYF. In nucleotides, the CDR3 is TGCAGTGCAAATTTTGGAGGGGCCTATTCAAACGAGCAGTACTTC. The chain employs TRBV20-1 and TRBJ2-7; possible D gene TRBD2, 6 bases. Between the trimmed V and J ends, which lost 6 bases and 5 bases, there was a span of 23 bases. There are 15 residues in the CDR3. CDR1 and CDR2 (germline): DFQATT, SNEGSKA (reference sequence).

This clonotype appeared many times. The CDR3 sequence: CASSLVSYEQYF. The CDR3 DNA sequence: TGTGCCAGCAGCTTAGTAAGCTACGAGCAGTACTTC. The rearrangement joins TRBV7-2 to TRBJ2-7; D not resolved. The ends were cut back, 1 base at V and 3 bases at J, with 4 bases in the middle. Germline CDR1 reads SGHTA; CDR2 reads FQGNSA. The CDR3 is 12 residues long.

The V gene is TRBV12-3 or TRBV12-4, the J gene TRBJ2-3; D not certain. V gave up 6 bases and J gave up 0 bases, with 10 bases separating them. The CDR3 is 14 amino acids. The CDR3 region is CASRPTVSTDTQYF. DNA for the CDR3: TGTGCCAGCAGGCCGACTGTTAGCACAGATACGCAGTATTTT.

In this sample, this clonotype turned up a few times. CDR3 loop: CAISEGRSGGYEQYF. The CDR3, as DNA: TGTGCCATCAGTGAGGGCAGGAGCGGGGGCTACGAGCAGTACTTC. The rearrangement joins TRBV10-3 to TRBJ2-7, with TRBD2 matching over 8 bases. Germline lookup yields CDR1 ENHRY and CDR2 SYGVKD. Trimming removed 2 bases from V and 3 bases from J; junction bases left unmatched: 6. The CDR3 extends over 15 amino acids.

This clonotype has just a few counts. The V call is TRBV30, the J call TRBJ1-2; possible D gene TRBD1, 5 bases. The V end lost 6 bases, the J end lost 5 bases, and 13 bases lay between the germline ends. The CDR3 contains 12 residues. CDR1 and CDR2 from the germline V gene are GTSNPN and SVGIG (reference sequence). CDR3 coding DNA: TGTGCCTGTGAGGGGATTAGATATGGCTACACCTTC. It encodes CACEGIRYGYTF.

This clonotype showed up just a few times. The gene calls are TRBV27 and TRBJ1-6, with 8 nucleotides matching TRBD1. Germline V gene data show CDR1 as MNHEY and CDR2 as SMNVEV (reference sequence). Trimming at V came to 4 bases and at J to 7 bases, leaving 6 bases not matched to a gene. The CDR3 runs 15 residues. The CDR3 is CASSSGDRLNSPLHF. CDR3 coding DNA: TGTGCCAGCAGTTCTGGGGACAGGCTGAATTCACCCCTCCACTTT.

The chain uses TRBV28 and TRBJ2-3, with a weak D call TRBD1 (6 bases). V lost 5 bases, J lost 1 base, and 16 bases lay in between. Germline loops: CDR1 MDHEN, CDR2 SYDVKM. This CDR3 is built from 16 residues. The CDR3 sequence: CASSTWGLVGTDTQYF. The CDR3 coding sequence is TGTGCCAGCAGTACCTGGGGGCTAGTCGGCACAGATACGCAGTATTTT.

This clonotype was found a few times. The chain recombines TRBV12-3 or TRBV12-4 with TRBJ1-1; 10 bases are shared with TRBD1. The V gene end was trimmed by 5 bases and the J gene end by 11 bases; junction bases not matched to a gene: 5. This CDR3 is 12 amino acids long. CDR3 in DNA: TGTGCCAGCAGTGGACAGGGGGGCATCGCTTTCTTT. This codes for CASSGQGGIAFF.

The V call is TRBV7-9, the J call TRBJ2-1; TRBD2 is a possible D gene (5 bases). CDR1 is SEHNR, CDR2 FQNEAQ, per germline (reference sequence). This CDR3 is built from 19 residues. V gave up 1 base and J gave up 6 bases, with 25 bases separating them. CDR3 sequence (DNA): TGTGCCAGCAGCTTAGGGAGGTCCGCGGCCGGGAACCGGGGCAATGAGCAGTTCTTC. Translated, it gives CASSLGRSAAGNRGNEQFF.

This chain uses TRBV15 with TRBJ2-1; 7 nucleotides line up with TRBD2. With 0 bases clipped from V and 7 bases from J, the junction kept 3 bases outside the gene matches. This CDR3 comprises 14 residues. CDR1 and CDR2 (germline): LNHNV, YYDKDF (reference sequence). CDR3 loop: CATSRDPSGNEQFF. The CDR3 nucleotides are TGTGCCACCAGCAGAGACCCTAGCGGAAATGAGCAGTTCTTC.

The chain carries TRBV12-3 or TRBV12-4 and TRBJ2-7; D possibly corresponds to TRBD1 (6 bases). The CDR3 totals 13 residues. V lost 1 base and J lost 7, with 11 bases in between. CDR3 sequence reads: CASSLGTGWEQYF. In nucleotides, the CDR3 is TGTGCCAGCAGTTTAGGCACAGGGTGGGAGCAGTACTTC.

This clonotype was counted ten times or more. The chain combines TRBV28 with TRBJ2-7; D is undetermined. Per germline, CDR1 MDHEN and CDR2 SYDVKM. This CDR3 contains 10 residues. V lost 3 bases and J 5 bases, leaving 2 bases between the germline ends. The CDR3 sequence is CASSFNEQYF. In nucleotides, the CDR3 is TGTGCCAGCAGTTTTAACGAGCAGTACTTC.

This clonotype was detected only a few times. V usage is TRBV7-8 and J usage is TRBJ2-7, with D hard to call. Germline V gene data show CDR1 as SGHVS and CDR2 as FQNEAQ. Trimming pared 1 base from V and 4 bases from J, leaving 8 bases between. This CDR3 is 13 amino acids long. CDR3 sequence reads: CASSLGHQYEQYF. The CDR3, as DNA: TGTGCCAGCAGCTTAGGCCACCAATACGAGCAGTACTTC.

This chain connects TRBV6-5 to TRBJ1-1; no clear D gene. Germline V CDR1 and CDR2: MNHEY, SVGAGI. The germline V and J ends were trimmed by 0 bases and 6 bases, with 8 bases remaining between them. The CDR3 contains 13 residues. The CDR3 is CASSYSRVAEAFF. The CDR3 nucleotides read TGTGCCAGCAGTTACTCGAGGGTGGCTGAAGCTTTCTTT.

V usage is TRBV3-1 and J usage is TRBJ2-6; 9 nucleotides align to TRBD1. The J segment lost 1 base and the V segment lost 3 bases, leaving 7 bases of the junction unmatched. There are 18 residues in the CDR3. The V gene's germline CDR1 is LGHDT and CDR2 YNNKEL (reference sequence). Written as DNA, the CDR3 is TGTGCCAGCAGCCACCGGGACAGGGTAAATTCTGGGGCCAACGTCCTGACTTTC. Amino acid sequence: CASSHRDRVNSGANVLTF.

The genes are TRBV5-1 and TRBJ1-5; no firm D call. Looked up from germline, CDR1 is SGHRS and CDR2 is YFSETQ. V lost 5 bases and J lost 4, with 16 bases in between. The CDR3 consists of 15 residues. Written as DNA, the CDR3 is TGCGCCAGCAGGTTGACATTCGATCCGAATCAGCCCCAGCATTTT. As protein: CASRLTFDPNQPQHF.

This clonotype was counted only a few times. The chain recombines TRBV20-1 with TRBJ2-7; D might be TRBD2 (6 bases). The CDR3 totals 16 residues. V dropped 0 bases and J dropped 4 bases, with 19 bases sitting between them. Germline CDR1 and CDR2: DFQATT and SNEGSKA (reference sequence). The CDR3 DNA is TGCAGTGCTAGAGAAGCCGGGGCCCTAGCGATTTACGAGCAGTACTTC. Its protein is CSAREAGALAIYEQYF.

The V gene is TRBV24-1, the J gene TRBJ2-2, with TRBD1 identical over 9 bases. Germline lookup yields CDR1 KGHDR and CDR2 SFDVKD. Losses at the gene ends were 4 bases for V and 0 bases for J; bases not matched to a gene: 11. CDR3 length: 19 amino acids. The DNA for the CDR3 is TGTGCCACCAGTGACCCGGGACAGGGTATCCCTACGAACACCGGGGAGCTGTTTTTT. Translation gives CATSDPGQGIPTNTGELFF.

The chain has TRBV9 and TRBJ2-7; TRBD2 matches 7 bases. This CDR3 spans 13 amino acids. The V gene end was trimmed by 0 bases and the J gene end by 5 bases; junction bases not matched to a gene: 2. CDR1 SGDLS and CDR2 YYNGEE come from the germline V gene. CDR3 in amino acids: CASSVGGGDEQYF. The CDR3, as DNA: TGTGCCAGCAGCGTAGGTGGGGGGGACGAGCAGTACTTC.

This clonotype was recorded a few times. CDR3 residues: CASSDRKVTDTEAFF. CDR3 DNA sequence: TGTGCCAGCAGTGATCGGAAGGTGACGGACACTGAAGCTTTCTTT. V gene TRBV2 combines with J gene TRBJ1-1; D gene uncertain. The CDR3 contains 15 residues. Germline assignment: CDR1 SNHLY and CDR2 FYNNEI. V lost 3 bases, J lost 3 bases, and 14 bases lay in between.

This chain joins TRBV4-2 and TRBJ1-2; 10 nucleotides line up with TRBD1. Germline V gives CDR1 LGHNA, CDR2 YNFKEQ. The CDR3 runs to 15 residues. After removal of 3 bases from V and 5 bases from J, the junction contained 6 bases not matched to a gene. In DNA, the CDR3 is TGTGCCAGCAGCCAGGGAAGACAGGGGGCGTATGGCTACACCTTC. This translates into CASSQGRQGAYGYTF.

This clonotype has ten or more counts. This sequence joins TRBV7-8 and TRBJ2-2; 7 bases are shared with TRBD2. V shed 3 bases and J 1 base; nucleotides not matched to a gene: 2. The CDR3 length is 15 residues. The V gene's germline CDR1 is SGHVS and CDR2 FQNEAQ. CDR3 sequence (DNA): TGTGCCAGCAGCTTGCGGGAGTTGAACACCGGGGAGCTGTTTTTT. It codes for CASSLRELNTGELFF.